Below are 13 T cell receptor beta chains sequenced from a single sample in a study of T cells in Graves' hyperthyroidism and ophthalmopathy (dated by TCRdb to about 2019). The library relied on multiplex PCR. Sequencing was carried out with an Illumina HiSeq 2000. The TCR beta CDR3 regions were amplified from RNA transcripts. The first round of RT-PCR for the TCR CDR3 was performed with the HTBI primer set and the Qiagen OneStep RT-PCR kit. TCRdb trimmed the raw reads at Q25, called clones with MiXCR and kept productive beta chains. Rows with one shared CDR3 protein collapse into an entry with the most common genes and DNA. Present in this sample are around 500,000 distinct CDR3 sequences, roughly an eighth of which were seen just once. The ten largest clones add up to around a sixth of the sample. Sequencing input: blood. The receptors stem from a young woman with Graves' hyperthyroidism.

This clonotype occurred a few times. This chain joins TRBV29-1 and TRBJ2-3; D gene unclear. This CDR3 comprises 15 residues. Germline V gives CDR1 SQVTM, CDR2 ANQGSEA. V lost 6 bases, J lost 2 bases, and 18 bases lay in between. The CDR3 region is CSVPLDGTYTDTQYF. CDR3 nucleotide sequence: TGCAGCGTCCCCCTGGACGGAACTTACACAGATACGCAGTATTTT.

The rearrangement links TRBV7-3 to TRBJ2-1, with D unresolved. V was pared by 3 bases and J by 8 bases, with 8 bases between. The CDR3 has 12 amino acids. Germline V gene lookup returns CDR1 SGHTA and CDR2 FQGTGA. The CDR3 here is CASSFSRYEQFF. CDR3 nucleotide sequence: TGTGCCAGCAGCTTTAGTAGGTATGAGCAGTTCTTC.

This clonotype appeared many times. The chain carries TRBV10-3 and TRBJ1-1, with TRBD1 identical over 9 bases. Germline V gene data show CDR1 as ENHRY and CDR2 as SYGVKD. The CDR3 is 14 residues long. The trim removed 10 bases at V and 1 base at J, leaving 7 bases unmatched. The CDR3 coding sequence is TGTGCCAGTGGACAGGGGCAGCAGAACACTGAAGCTTTCTTT. Protein: CASGQGQQNTEAFF.

V gene TRBV7-2 combines with J gene TRBJ1-1; D is possibly TRBD1 (5 bases). V was cut by 10 bases and J by 10 bases, with 13 bases left in between. The CDR3 loop spans 10 amino acids. Germline assignment: CDR1 SGHTA and CDR2 FQGNSA. The CDR3 nucleotides read TGTGCCATTTTAGGGGTCGGAGCTTTCTTT. Residues: CAILGVGAFF.

This sequence joins TRBV9 and TRBJ2-1; 10 positions match TRBD2. Per the germline V gene, CDR1 is SGDLS and CDR2 is YYNGEE. The CDR3 has 14 amino acids. With 4 bases clipped from V and 11 bases from J, the junction kept 9 bases outside the gene matches. CDR3: CASSLGLARGKQFF. The CDR3 nucleotides are TGTGCCAGCAGCCTGGGACTAGCGCGGGGTAAGCAGTTCTTC.

Ten or more counts support this clonotype. The chain is built from TRBV12-3 or TRBV12-4 and TRBJ2-1; D is unresolved. The CDR3 sequence is 10 residues long. Trimming removed 6 bases from V and 7 bases from J, with 4 bases in between. For the CDR3, the DNA is TGTGCCAGCAGCCAGAATGAGCAGTTCTTC. Translation gives CASSQNEQFF.

This clonotype was seen repeatedly, ten times or more. The junction shows a germline mismatch at one end, possibly a read error. The rearrangement links TRBV27 to TRBJ1-1; 7 bases are a match to TRBD1. Germline loops: CDR1 MNHEY, CDR2 SMNVEV (reference sequence). The CDR3 covers 15 residues. The CDR3 DNA is TGTGCCAGCACCCGTGAGAGGGGGCCGAACACTGGAGCTTTCTTT. Its translation is CASTRERGPNTGAFF.

In its sample, this clonotype was seen many times. The chain recombines TRBV7-3 with TRBJ1-6; D possibly corresponds to TRBD1 (5 bases). The CDR3 is 15 amino acids. Germline CDR1 and CDR2: SGHTA and FQGTGA. V was trimmed by 3 bases and J by 0 bases, leaving 6 bases between them. DNA of the CDR3: TGTGCCAGCAGCTTGGGGGGCTCCTATAATTCACCCCTCCACTTT. Its protein is CASSLGGSYNSPLHF. The entire variable domain, with the rest obtained from reference TRBV7-3 and TRBJ1-6, is as follows: GAGVSQTPSNKVTEKGKYVELRCDPISGHTALYWYRQSLGQGPEFLIYFQGTGAADDSGLPNDRFFAVRPEGSVSTLKIQRTERGDSAVYLCASSLGGSYNSPLHFGNGTRLTVT.

In this sample, this clonotype turned up many times. The chain's CDR3 is CSAPEGPSGRGYTDTQYF. CDR3 DNA: TGCAGTGCTCCCGAGGGGCCTAGCGGGAGGGGCTACACAGATACGCAGTATTTT. The chain recombines TRBV20-1 with TRBJ2-3; 12 bases align to TRBD2. Germline CDR1 and CDR2: DFQATT and SNEGSKA (reference sequence). Trimming removed 5 bases from V and 2 bases from J; junction bases left unmatched: 14. There are 18 residues in the CDR3.

Turning to this clonotype: Relative to the germline gene, one junction end is altered; a read error may explain this. This chain links TRBV5-1 with TRBJ2-1; 9 bases are a match to TRBD1. The CDR3 is 15 residues long. The V gene's germline CDR1 is SGHRS and CDR2 YFSETQ. The CDR3 spells CASNNPGTGLNEQLF. The CDR3, as DNA: TGCGCCAGCAATAACCCCGGGACAGGGCTCAATGAGCAGCTCTTC. The full variable domain, completed using reference TRBV5-1 and TRBJ2-1, is KAGVTQTPRYLIKTRGQQVTLSCSPISGHRSVSWYQQTPGQGLQFLFEYFSETQRNKGNFPGRFSGRQFSNSRSEMNVSTLELGDSALYLCASNNPGTGLNEQLFGPGTRLTVL.

This clonotype was found once. The J gene is TRBJ1-2, the V gene TRBV7-8; D is perhaps TRBD1 (6 bases). The CDR3 covers 13 residues. V shed 5 bases and J shed 8 bases, with 15 bases lying between them. Germline-derived CDR1 and CDR2 are SGHVS and FQNEAQ. The CDR3 loop reads CASSATGGEGYTF. CDR3 nucleotides: TGTGCCAGCAGCGCGACGGGGGGCGAGGGCTACACCTTC.

To note about this clonotype: Compared with germline, one end of the junction differs, possibly owing to a read error. J is TRBJ2-1 and V is TRBV2, with D possibly being TRBD1 (6 bases). CDR3 length: 16 residues. Looked up from germline, CDR1 is SNHLY and CDR2 is FYNNEI. The CDR3 loop reads CASSSLTGFGDNEQLF. Written as DNA, the CDR3 is TGTGCCAGCAGTTCCCTTACCGGGTTTGGGGACAATGAGCAGCTCTTC. The full variable domain, rest sourced from reference TRBV2 and TRBJ2-1, is EPEVTQTPSHQVTQMGQEVILRCVPISNHLYFYWYRQILGQKVEFLVSFYNNEISEKSEIFDDQFSVERPDGSNFTLKIRSTKLEDSAMYFCASSSLTGFGDNEQLFGPGTRLTVL.

This clonotype has a handful of counts. This chain uses TRBV30 with TRBJ2-1, with 11 bases that match TRBD2. Germline V gene lookup returns CDR1 GTSNPN and CDR2 SVGIG (reference sequence). Trimming removed 7 bases from V and 2 bases from J; junction bases left unmatched: 4. CDR3 length equals 14 residues. CDR3 protein: CASLAGGTYNEQFF. CDR3 DNA sequence: TGTGCCTCCTTAGCGGGGGGGACCTACAATGAGCAGTTCTTC. Full variable domain (outside the CDR3, taken from reference TRBV30 and TRBJ2-1): SQTIHQWPATLVQPVGSPLSLECTVEGTSNPNLYWYRQAAGRGLQLLFYSVGIGQISSEVPQNLSASRPQDRQFILSSKKLLLSDSGFYLCASLAGGTYNEQFFGPGTRLTVL.